A single TCR beta chain is shown here with its context. Authors' data handling: Estimation of nucleated cell counts relied on the amplification of reference gene primers. TCRdb's copy holds only in-frame clones and misses some; the assay was immunoSEQ multiplex PCR. D and trimming were read from the DNA, whereas the V and J calls and clone size are those reported in that table. The repertoire holds approximately 150,000 clones, approximately 80% seen once, with approximately 5% in the top ten. The data were taken from a study of blood T cell repertoires in COVID-19. Across the study: The study drew acute and convalescent COVID-19 samples from the United States, Italy and Spain. PBMCs, B-cell-depleted T cells, or T cells were the source of the cDNA or gDNA that made up the material.

The CDR3 spans 16 residues. V dropped 0 bases and J dropped 2; count of bases not matched to a gene: 4. In germline, CDR1 is SGHRS, CDR2 YFSETQ. The chain links TRBV5-1 to TRBJ2-2; 7 bases fit TRBD2. The sequencing input was peripheral blood. The TCR sequence derives from a human donor in a cohort sampled during active COVID-19. This CDR3 reads CASSLDLAENTGELFF. CDR3 nucleotides: TGCGCCAGCAGCTTGGATCTAGCGGAAAACACCGGGGAGCTGTTTTTT.